The present TCR beta chain was sequenced within a study of prognosis after radiotherapy for stage I lung cancer. The CDR3 loop spans 17 amino acids. J lost 0 bases, V lost 0 bases, and 6 bases had no gene match. Germline CDR1 SGHRS, CDR2 YFSETQ. This clonotype is medium-sized within its sample. Template was genomic DNA; TCR beta CDR3 amplified in two multiplex PCR rounds. Amplification in first-round PCR relied on primers specific to each TRBV and TRBJ gene. MiXCR, run by TCRdb on the multiplex PCR reads, gives a single entry per CDR3 protein. The table records approximately 16,000 distinct CDR3 sequences, 29% of them present only once.

The sample consisted of PBMCs, taken before or after stereotactic body radiation therapy (not recorded which). J is TRBJ2-3 and V is TRBV5-1; TRBD2 agrees at 8 bases. This TCR was recovered from a donor at least 50 years old with non-small cell lung cancer. The CDR3 nucleotides are TGCGCCAGCAGCTTGGTACCACTAGCGGCTAGCACAGATACGCAGTATTTT. Residues: CASSLVPLAASTDTQYF.